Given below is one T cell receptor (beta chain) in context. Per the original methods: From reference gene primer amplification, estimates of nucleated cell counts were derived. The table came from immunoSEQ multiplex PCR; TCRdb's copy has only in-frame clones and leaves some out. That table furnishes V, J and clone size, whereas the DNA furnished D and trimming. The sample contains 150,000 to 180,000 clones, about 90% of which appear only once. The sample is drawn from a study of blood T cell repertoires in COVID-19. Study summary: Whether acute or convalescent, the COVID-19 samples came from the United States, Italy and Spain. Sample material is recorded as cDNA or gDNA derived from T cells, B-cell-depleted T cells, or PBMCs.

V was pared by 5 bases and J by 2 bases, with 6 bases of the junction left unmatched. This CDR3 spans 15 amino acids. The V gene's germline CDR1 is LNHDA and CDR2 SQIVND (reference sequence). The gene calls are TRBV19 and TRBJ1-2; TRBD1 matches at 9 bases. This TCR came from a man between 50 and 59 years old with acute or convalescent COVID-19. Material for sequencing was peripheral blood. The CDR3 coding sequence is TGTGCCAGTAGTCCTAGGACAGGGGAAAACTATGGCTACACCTTC. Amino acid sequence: CASSPRTGENYGYTF.